Below are 5 T cell receptor beta chains sequenced from a single sample in a study of T cells in Graves' hyperthyroidism and ophthalmopathy. TCR beta CDR3 region amplification was performed from RNA transcripts. A first-round RT-PCR of the TCR CDR3 used the HTBI primer set. Via MiXCR, TCRdb re-called the multiplex PCR reads, giving one row per CDR3 protein. The sample comprises about 600,000 distinct CDR3 sequences, approximately 15% of which are singletons, and around 3.5% rests with the top ten. The sample consisted of blood. The source of these receptors is a woman aged 40-49 years with Graves' ophthalmopathy.

This clonotype was picked up many times. The gene calls are TRBV6-5 and TRBJ1-1; D gene ambiguous. The CDR3 totals 16 residues. V lost 0 bases to trimming and J lost 1 base, with 12 bases between them. From germline, CDR1 is MNHEY and CDR2 SVGAGI. This chain's CDR3 is CASSYSVRFSNTEAFF. CDR3 nucleotide sequence: TGTGCCAGCAGTTACTCGGTCAGGTTCTCGAACACTGAAGCTTTCTTT.

This clonotype was counted a few times. The rearrangement links TRBV7-9 to TRBJ2-2, with D tentatively TRBD1 (5 bases). Trimming shortened V by 5 bases and J by 5 bases, and 9 bases separated the two germline ends. Germline CDR1 is SEHNR and CDR2 is FQNEAQ (reference sequence). The CDR3 is 13 amino acids. DNA for the CDR3: TGTGCCAGCAGCCAACAGGAGACCGGGGAGCTGTTTTTT. Translating it yields CASSQQETGELFF.

This clonotype was picked up many times. CDR3 region: CASSYRLTPGRETQYF. The CDR3 nucleotides read TGTGCCAGCAGTTATAGATTGACCCCCGGTCGGGAGACCCAGTACTTC. This sequence joins TRBV2 and TRBJ2-5; D uncertain. V dropped 5 bases and J dropped 5 bases, with 21 bases sitting between them. CDR1 is SNHLY, CDR2 FYNNEI, per germline. The CDR3 spans 16 residues.

The chain combines TRBV2 with TRBJ1-6; D is possibly TRBD1 (5 bases). CDR3 length equals 15 residues. The V end was cut by 3 bases, the J end by 7 bases, with 13 bases between. Germline CDR1 and CDR2: SNHLY and FYNNEI. CDR3 sequence reads: CASSEGTSWNSPLHF. DNA for the CDR3: TGTGCCAGCAGTGAGGGGACCTCGTGGAATTCACCCCTCCACTTT.

This clonotype was seen at least ten times. In nucleotides, the CDR3 is TGTGCCAGCTCACCACCGCAGGTGGGGGCAGATACGCAGTATTTT. Translation: CASSPPQVGADTQYF. The genes are TRBV18 and TRBJ2-3; D is possibly TRBD1 or TRBD2 (5 bases each). V lost 0 bases and J lost 4, with 11 bases in between. Germline loops: CDR1 KGHSH, CDR2 LQKENI. The CDR3 extends over 15 amino acids.